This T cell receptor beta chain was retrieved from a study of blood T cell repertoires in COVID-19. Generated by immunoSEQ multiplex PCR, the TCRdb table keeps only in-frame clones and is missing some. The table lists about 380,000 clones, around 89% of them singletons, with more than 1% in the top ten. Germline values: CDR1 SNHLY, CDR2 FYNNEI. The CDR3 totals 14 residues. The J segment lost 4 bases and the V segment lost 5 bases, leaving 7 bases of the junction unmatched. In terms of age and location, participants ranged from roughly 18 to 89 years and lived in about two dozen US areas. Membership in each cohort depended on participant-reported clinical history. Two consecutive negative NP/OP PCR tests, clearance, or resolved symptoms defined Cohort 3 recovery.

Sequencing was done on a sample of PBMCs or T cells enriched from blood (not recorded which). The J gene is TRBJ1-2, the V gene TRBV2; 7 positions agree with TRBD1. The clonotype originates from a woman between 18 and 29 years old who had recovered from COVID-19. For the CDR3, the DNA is TGTGCCAGCAGTTTCGGACAGGAGAGCTATGGCTACACCTTC. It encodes CASSFGQESYGYTF.